Listed below are T cell receptor beta chains from one sample, sequenced in a study of radiation and T cells in renal cell carcinoma. Method: immunoSEQ multiplex PCR; TCRdb's copy keeps in-frame clones and lacks some. Here the sample spans 70,000 to 100,000 clones, 82% being singletons. Source: blood, taken from a patient whose treatment included radiotherapy and nephrectomy. These receptors originate from a man aged 55-75 years with renal cell carcinoma. The conserved cysteine and the conserved F or W are not part of the CDR3 here. Not every row has a clone size; where given, it reads once, few, many or a size class.

clone_size j_call v_call cdr3_aa
few TRBJ2-7 TRBV28 ASRSTGGPYEQY
- TRBJ2-7 TRBV28 ASRTGNSYEQY
- TRBJ2-1 TRBV5-4 ASSRGRQGTYNEQF
- TRBJ2-7 TRBV6-1 ASRGDSYEQY
once TRBJ2-7 TRBV4-3 ASSQLYRDRGYEQY
- TRBJ2-2 TRBV2 ASSPTGTGELF
- TRBJ2-3 TRBV20-1 SHQGSDTQY
- TRBJ1-2 TRBV14 ASSQISGTVNYGYT
- TRBJ2-7 TRBV19 ASSNIAVGPSTYEQY
- TRBJ2-7 TRBV18 ASSPDSSYEQY
- TRBJ2-7 TRBV7-7 ASSPGASSDEQY
- TRBJ2-1 TRBV15 ATSRDGVTTYNEQF
- TRBJ2-7 TRBV28 ASRHLRDSHDEQY
- TRBJ2-5 TRBV30 AWSLTGPTKTQY
- TRBJ2-2 TRBV5-1 ASSRNTGELF
once TRBJ1-2 TRBV29-1 SVVDGGGGIHGYT
- TRBJ1-1 TRBV18 ASSLAGVDTEAF
- TRBJ2-3 TRBV28 ASSLGAGVT
once TRBJ2-1 TRBV25-1 ASSETGYSYNEQF
- TRBJ1-3 TRBV7-2 ASSLVGEGHSGNTIY
- TRBJ2-1 TRBV4-3 ASSQDLDSGRAGNEQF